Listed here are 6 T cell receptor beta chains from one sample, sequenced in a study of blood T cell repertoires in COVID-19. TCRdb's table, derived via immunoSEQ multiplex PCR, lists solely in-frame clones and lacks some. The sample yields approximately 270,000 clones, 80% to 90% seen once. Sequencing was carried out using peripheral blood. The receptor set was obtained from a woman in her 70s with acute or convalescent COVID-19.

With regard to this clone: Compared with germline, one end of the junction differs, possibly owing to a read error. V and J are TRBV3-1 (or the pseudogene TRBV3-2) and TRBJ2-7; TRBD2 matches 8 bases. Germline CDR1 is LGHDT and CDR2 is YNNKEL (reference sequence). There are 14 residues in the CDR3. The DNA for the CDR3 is TGTGCCAGCAGCCCACAAACCAGCGGGGGCCCCTGGGACTTC. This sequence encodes CASSPQTSGGPWDF.

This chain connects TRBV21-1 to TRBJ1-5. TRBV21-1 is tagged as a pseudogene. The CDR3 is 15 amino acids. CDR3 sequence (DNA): TGTGCCAGCACGGCGGGAGGGCCGCTAGATCAGCCCCAGCATTTT. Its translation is CASTAGGPLDQPQHF.

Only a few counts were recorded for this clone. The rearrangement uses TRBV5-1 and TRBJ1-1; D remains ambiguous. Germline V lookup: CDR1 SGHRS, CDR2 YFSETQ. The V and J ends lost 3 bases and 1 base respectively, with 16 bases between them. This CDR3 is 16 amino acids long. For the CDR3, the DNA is TGCGCCAGCAGCTCAAAGTTAGCCCCGGCGAACACTGAAGCTTTCTTT. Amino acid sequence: CASSSKLAPANTEAFF.

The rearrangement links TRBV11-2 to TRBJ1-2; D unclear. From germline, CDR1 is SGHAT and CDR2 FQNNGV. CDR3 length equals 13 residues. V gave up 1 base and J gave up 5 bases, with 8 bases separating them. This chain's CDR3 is CASSLAREYGYTF. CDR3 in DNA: TGTGCCAGCAGCTTAGCCCGCGAGTATGGCTACACCTTC.

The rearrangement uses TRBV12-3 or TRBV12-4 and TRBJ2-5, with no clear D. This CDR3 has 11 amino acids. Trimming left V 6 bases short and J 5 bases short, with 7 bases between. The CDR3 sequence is CASSPRETQYF. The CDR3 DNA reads TGTGCCAGCAGCCCTCGGGAGACCCAGTACTTC.

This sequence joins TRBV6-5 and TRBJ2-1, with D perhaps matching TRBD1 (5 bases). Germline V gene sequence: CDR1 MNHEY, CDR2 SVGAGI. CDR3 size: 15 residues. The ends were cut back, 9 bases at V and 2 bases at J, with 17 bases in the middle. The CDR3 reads CASTLTGQAYNEQFF. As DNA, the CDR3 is TGTGCCAGTACCCTCACCGGACAAGCCTACAATGAGCAGTTCTTC.